This T cell receptor (beta chain) originates from a study of T cells after yellow fever vaccination. Deletions cut 0 bases from V and 7 bases from J, with 6 bases between. The CDR3 has 11 residues. The germline CDR1 and CDR2 sequences are GTSNPN and SVGIG (reference sequence). Regarding the study as a whole: Sorted memory subsets on day 0 showed almost all vaccine-responding clonotypes to be undetectable.

This clonotype has more than one count but fewer than ten. Using its own MiXCR run on the 5' RACE reads, TCRdb lists one record per CDR3 protein. The top ten clones hold 9% to 15% of a sample with tens of thousands of distinct CDR3 sequences, under 12% of them seen once. This TCR was recovered from a young man who received the YFV17D yellow fever vaccine. The rearrangement joins TRBV30 to TRBJ1-2, with TRBD1 as a possible D gene (6 bases). The material sequenced was PBMCs, either bulk or a sorted T-cell subset (CD4+, CD8+, memory, or dextramer-sorted; not recorded which), taken about 2 weeks after the first yellow fever vaccination. The CDR3 sequence is CAWSVQGGYTF. CDR3 in DNA: TGTGCCTGGAGTGTACAGGGTGGCTACACCTTC. The entire variable domain, with the rest obtained from reference TRBV30 and TRBJ1-2, is as follows: SQTIHQWPATLVQPVGSPLSLECTVEGTSNPNLYWYRQAAGRGLQLLFYSVGIGQISSEVPQNLSASRPQDRQFILSSKKLLLSDSGFYLCAWSVQGGYTFGSGTRLTVV.